This T cell receptor beta chain emerged from a study of blood T cell repertoires in COVID-19. The V gene's germline CDR1 is SNHLY and CDR2 FYNNEI. V lost 3 bases, J lost 7 bases, and 9 bases stayed unmatched. The CDR3 has 14 amino acids. Clones were sequenced by immunoSEQ multiplex PCR, and TCRdb holds only the in-frame ones, with some missing. Seen here are 280,000 or so clones, 85% to 90% observed once, and the top ten hold 2.9%. This TCR was recovered from a woman aged 45-59 years who had been exposed to COVID-19. The sequencing input was PBMCs or T cells enriched from blood (not recorded which). The chain employs TRBV2 and TRBJ2-7; 7 bases are a match to TRBD1. The CDR3 region is CASSEAGGSGEQYF. The CDR3 nucleotides are TGTGCCAGCAGTGAGGCAGGGGGATCAGGAGAGCAGTACTTC.